The rows below give T cell receptor beta chains drawn from one sample of a study of cytomegalovirus exposure and HLA in healthy donors. TCRdb's copy holds only in-frame clones and misses some; the assay was immunoSEQ multiplex PCR. The sample shows some 170,000 clones, around 79% of them seen only once. Sequencing was done on a sample of PBMCs. All receptors derive from a man aged 40-50 years in good health and CMV-seropositive. Both conserved end residues are trimmed from each CDR3. Fields, in order: D gene, J gene, V gene, CDR3 protein. The D gene is left open where the match is weak.

TRBD2,TRBJ2-2,TRBV19,ASSTHGGRGTGELF
.,TRBJ2-3,TRBV10-3,APPRPIIGFLSTDTQY
.,TRBJ2-3,TRBV6-5,ASSLSDTQY
TRBD1,TRBJ1-4,TRBV5-1,ASSPGQGLEKLF
.,TRBJ1-2,TRBV6-1,ASSDIGYLGGYT
.,TRBJ1-2,TRBV28,ASSLDRGGYT
.,TRBJ2-2,TRBV18,ASSPMVQGTGELF
TRBD2,TRBJ2-5,TRBV18,ASSPRVSGQETQY
.,TRBJ2-7,TRBV28,ASSAPEDSNEQY
TRBD1,TRBJ1-4,TRBV5-1,ASSQGSGTGREKLF
TRBD1,TRBJ1-2,TRBV2,ASSGQGDYGYT
.,TRBJ2-7,TRBV10-3,AISERRQTLN
TRBD1,TRBJ1-5,TRBV6-6,ASRGTGDGQPQH
.,TRBJ2-2,TRBV9,ASSALPGDKLF
TRBD1,TRBJ2-7,TRBV10-3,AISERGRQGAEQY
TRBD2,TRBJ2-1,TRBV2,ASRLTSGTYNEQF
TRBD1,TRBJ1-2,TRBV2,ASSEGQGARYGYT
.,TRBJ1-6,TRBV5-1,ASSLRFGQNSPLH
TRBD2,TRBJ2-2,TRBV7-9,ASSLVRASGNTGELF
TRBD2,TRBJ2-7,TRBV11-3,ASSLELGSGRAVQY
TRBD1,TRBJ2-3,TRBV2,ASSGPGQSTDTQY
TRBD1,TRBJ1-1,TRBV28,ASSPGTGRSTEAF
.,TRBJ2-2,TRBV5-4,ASSFGGKNTGELF
TRBD1,TRBJ2-6,TRBV7-6,ASSQTGQGASGANGLT
.,TRBJ1-1,TRBV6-5,ASSPREPLNTEAF
.,TRBJ1-1,TRBV6-1,ASRTAMNTEAF
.,TRBJ2-5,TRBV11-3,ASSLDRGGGPQETQY
TRBD2,TRBJ2-1,TRBV9,ASSVELAEYNEQF
TRBD2,TRBJ2-7,TRBV6-1,ASTSGSNYEQY
.,TRBJ2-4,TRBV6-5,ASSYTRENIQY
.,TRBJ1-5,TRBV7-8,ASSLGTISNQPQH
.,TRBJ1-5,TRBV19,ASSMAGERNQPQH
.,TRBJ2-5,TRBV19,ASGPSLLRETQY
.,TRBJ1-4,TRBV5-6,ASSLANRGEKLF